This TCR beta chain is drawn from a study of blood T cell repertoires in COVID-19 (dated by TCRdb to between 2020 and 2021). Concerning the study at large: Samples covering the acute and convalescent phases of COVID-19 were provided by collaborators in the United States, Italy and Spain. Where available, HLA class I and class II types were obtained from metadata supplied by the sample provider rather than from assay-based typing. The material from the prospective study consisted of cDNA or gDNA derived from T cells, B-cell-depleted T cells, or PBMCs. Deeply sampled blood TCRbeta repertoires from subjects exposed to, actively infected with, or recovered from COVID-19 were included in the dataset. Samples were obtained from the ongoing ImmuneRACE study (first 160 participants) and from over 1,000 subjects provided by 6 global collaborators. A de-identified subject ID, COVID-19 status, age in years and sex were almost always included in the sample metadata. The repertoires were released in a freely available public database meant as a resource for research on the immune response to SARS-CoV-2. Study-level results and caveats: Clinical and demographic metadata were provided uncurated, with the amount varying by source and participant.

Details on this clone: Its antigen target is currently unknown. Qualities for individual bases were not recorded, and no much larger clone is one base off.

The junction carries 14 bases between V and J, which are trimmed by 4 bases and 3 bases respectively. For CDR1 and CDR2, the germline V gene lists SGHDT and YYEEEE. Counted from cysteine to phenylalanine, this CDR3 has 14 amino acids. Only the CDR3 DNA is retained, 42 bases long and in frame from the first base. Collaborating institutions collected whole blood in K2EDTA tubes following their own protocols. Collaborator samples were shipped for TCRbeta analysis as frozen whole blood, isolated PBMCs, or DNA extracted from either sample type. TCRbeta CDR3 regions were amplified from genomic DNA by means of the immunoSEQ Assay, a bias-controlled multiplex PCR. In the original analysis: The number of nucleated cells in each sample was estimated by amplification of reference gene primers within the assay. To quantify the absolute abundance of each unique TCRbeta CDR3 rearrangement, sequence reads were collapsed and filtered. For each sample, productive Simpson clonality was calculated by taking the square root of Simpson's diversity index across productive rearrangements. In its TCRdb copy, this immuneACCESS table keeps in-frame sequences only and misses some clones. Where compared with another copy, unresolved V genes explain less than half of these, and the others have no known cause. The D gene and trimming were derived from the DNA, and the V and J assignments and clone size from that table. In this sample the table shows 150,000 to 200,000 clones, roughly 77% of which occur a single time. The top ten clones comprise roughly 10% of the sample.

The receptor comes from a human donor in a cohort sampled during active COVID-19. Sequencing was carried out using peripheral blood. The rearrangement combines TRBV5-6 with TRBJ2-7; perhaps TRBD1 is the D gene, with 6 bases matching. In nucleotides, the sequence is TGTGCCAGCAGCGCGACAGGCTCCTTCTACGAGCAGTACTTC. Its protein reads: CASSATGSFYEQYF.